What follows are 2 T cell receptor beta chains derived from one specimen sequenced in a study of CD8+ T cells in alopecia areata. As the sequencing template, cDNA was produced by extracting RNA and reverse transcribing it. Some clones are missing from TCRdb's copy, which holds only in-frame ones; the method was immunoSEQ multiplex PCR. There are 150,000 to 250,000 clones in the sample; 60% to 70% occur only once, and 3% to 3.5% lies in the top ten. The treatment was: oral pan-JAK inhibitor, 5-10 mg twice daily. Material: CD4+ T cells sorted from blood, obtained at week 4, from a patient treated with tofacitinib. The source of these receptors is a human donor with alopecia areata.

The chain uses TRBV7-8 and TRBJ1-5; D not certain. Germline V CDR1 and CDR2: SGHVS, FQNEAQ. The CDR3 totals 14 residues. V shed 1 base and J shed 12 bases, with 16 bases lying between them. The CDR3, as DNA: TGTGCCAGCAGCTTAGTGTCCCCACCCCGGCTCCAGCATTTT. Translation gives CASSLVSPPRLQHF.

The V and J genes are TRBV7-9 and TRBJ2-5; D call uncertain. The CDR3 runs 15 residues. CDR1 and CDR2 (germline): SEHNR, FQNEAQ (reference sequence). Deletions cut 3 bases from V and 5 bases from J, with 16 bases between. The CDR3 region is CASSFGQTPLETQYF. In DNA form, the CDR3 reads TGTGCCAGCAGCTTCGGGCAGACCCCTTTGGAGACCCAGTACTTC.